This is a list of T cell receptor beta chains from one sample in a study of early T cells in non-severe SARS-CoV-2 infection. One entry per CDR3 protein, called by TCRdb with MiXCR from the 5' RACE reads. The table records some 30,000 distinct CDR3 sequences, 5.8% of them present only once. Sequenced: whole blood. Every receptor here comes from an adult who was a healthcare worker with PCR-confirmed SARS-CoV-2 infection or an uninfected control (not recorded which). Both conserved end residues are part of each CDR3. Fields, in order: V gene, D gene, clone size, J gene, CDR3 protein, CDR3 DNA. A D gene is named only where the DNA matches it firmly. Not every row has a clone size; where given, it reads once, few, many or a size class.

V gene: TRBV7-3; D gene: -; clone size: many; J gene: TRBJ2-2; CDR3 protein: CASSLQGTGELFF; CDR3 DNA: TGTGCCAGCAGCTTACAGGGAACCGGGGAGCTGTTTTTT
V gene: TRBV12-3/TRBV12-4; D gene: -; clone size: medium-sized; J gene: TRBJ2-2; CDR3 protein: CASSTGKNTGELFF; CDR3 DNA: TGTGCCAGCTCTACAGGAAAGAACACCGGGGAGCTGTTTTTT
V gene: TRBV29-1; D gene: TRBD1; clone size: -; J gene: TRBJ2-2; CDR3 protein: CSVGTGSNTGELFF; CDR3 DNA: TGCAGCGTTGGGACAGGGTCGAACACCGGGGAGCTGTTTTTT
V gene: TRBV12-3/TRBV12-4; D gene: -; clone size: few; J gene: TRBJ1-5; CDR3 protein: CASRDSNQPQHF; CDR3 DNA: TGTGCCAGCAGGGATAGCAATCAGCCCCAGCATTTT
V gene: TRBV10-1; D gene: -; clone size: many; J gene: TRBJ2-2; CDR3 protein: CASSESQANTGELFF; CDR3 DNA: TGCGCCAGCAGTGAGTCCCAGGCGAACACCGGGGAGCTGTTTTTT
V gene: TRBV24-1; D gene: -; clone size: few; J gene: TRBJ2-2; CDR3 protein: CATSDLDTAEPNTGELFF; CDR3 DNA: TGTGCCACCAGTGATTTAGATACAGCGGAACCGAACACCGGGGAGCTGTTTTTT
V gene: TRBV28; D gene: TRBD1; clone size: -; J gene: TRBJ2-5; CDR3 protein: CASRERQGTETQYF; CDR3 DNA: TGTGCCAGCAGGGAACGACAGGGCACAGAGACCCAGTACTTC
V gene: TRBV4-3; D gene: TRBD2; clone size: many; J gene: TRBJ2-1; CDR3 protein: CASSQLTGGGSNEQFF; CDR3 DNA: TGCGCCAGCAGCCAATTAACGGGAGGGGGGTCAAATGAGCAGTTCTTC
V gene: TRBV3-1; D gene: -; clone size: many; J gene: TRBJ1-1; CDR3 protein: CASSQGTTEAFF; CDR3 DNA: TGTGCCAGCAGCCAGGGGACCACTGAAGCTTTCTTT
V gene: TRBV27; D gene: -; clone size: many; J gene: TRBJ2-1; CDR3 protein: CASSPGTNNEQFF; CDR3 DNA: TGTGCCAGCAGTCCCGGGACAAACAATGAGCAGTTCTTC
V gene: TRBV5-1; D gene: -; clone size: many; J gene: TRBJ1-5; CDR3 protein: CASSPQGMSYQPQHF; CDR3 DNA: TGCGCCAGCAGCCCTCAGGGTATGAGTTATCAGCCCCAGCATTTT
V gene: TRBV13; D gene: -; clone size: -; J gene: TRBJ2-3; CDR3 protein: CASSLGTDTQYF; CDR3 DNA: TGTGCCAGCAGCTTAGGTACAGATACGCAGTATTTT
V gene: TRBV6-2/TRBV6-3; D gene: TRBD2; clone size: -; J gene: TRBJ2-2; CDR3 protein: CASSPRGSRNTGELFF; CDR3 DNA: TGTGCCAGCAGTCCCCGCGGGAGCCGAAACACCGGGGAGCTGTTTTTT
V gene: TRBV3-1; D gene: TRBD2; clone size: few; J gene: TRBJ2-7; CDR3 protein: CASSLGLAGAHIYF; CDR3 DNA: TGTGCCAGCAGCCTTGGACTAGCGGGAGCCCATATATACTTC
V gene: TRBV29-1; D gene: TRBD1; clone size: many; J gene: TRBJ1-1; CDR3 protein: CSVEVNGQESAFLAEAFF; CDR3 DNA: TGCAGCGTTGAGGTTAATGGACAGGAGTCGGCCTTTTTGGCTGAAGCTTTCTTT
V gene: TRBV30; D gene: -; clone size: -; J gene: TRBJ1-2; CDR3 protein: CAWSVQDRYGYTF; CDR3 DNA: TGTGCCTGGAGTGTACAGGACAGATATGGCTACACCTTC
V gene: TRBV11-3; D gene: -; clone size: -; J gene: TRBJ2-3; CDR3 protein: CASTGVRGADTQYF; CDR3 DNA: TGTGCCAGTACAGGGGTCCGGGGGGCAGATACGCAGTATTTT
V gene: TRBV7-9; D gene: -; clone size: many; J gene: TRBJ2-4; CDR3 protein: CASSSLEGPGNIQYF; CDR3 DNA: TGTGCCAGCAGCTCACTTGAGGGGCCCGGGAACATTCAGTACTTC
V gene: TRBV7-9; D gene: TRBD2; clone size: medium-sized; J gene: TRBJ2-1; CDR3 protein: CASSPRTSGNEQFF; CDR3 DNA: TGTGCCAGCAGCCCCCGGACTAGCGGCAATGAGCAGTTCTTC
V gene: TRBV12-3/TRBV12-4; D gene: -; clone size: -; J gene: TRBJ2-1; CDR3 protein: CASSSGTVHNEQFF; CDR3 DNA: TGTGCCAGCAGTTCCGGGACTGTACACAATGAGCAGTTCTTC
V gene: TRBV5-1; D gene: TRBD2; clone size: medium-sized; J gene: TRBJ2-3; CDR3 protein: CASSFPSGSTDTQYF; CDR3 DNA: TGCGCCAGCAGCTTCCCTAGCGGCAGCACAGATACGCAGTATTTT
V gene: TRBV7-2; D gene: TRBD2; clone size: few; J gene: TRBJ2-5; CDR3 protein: CASSSLAREGLEYF; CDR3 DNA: TGTGCCAGCAGCTCCTTGGCGCGGGAGGGGCTCGAGTACTTC
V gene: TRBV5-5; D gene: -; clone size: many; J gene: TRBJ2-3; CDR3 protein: CASSLVRTSTDTQYF; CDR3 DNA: TGTGCCAGCAGCTTGGTTCGAACAAGCACAGATACGCAGTATTTT
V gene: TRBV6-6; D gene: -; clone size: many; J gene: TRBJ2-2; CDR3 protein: CASSYSGPPSGELFF; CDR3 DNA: TGTGCCAGCAGTTACTCCGGACCGCCCTCCGGGGAGCTGTTTTTT
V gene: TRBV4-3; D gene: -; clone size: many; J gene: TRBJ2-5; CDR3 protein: CASSQDYLETQYF; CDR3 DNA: TGCGCCAGCAGCCAAGATTACTTGGAGACCCAGTACTTC
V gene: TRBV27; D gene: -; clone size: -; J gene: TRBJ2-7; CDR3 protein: CASRTQRDHEQYF; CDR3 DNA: TGTGCCAGCAGGACGCAACGGGACCACGAGCAGTACTTC
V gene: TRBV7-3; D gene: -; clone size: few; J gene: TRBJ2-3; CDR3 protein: CASSLRRGDTQYF; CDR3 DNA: TGTGCCAGCAGCTTAAGGCGGGGAGATACGCAGTATTTT
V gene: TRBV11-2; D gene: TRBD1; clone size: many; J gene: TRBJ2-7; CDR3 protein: CASSSMGTGTLQDF; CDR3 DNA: TGTGCCAGCAGCTCCATGGGGACAGGGACCCTCCAGGACTTC
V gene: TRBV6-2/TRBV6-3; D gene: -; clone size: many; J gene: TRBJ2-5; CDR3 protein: CASSYSWTRQETQYF; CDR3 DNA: TGTGCCAGCAGTTACTCTTGGACTCGCCAAGAGACCCAGTACTTC
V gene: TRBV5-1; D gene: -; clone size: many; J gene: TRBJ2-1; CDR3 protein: CASSFSNEQFF; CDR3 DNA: TGCGCCAGCAGCTTTAGCAATGAGCAGTTCTTC
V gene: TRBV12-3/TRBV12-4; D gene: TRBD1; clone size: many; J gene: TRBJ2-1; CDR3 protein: CASSRTGAYNEQFF; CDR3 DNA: TGTGCCAGCAGTAGGACAGGGGCCTACAATGAGCAGTTCTTC
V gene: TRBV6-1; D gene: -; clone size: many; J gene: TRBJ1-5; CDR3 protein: CASTLGGRWLSNQPQHF; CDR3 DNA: TGTGCCAGCACACTTGGGGGGCGGTGGTTGAGCAATCAGCCCCAGCATTTT
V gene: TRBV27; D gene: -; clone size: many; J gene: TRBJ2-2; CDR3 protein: CASSRFGRENTGELFF; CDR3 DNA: TGTGCCAGCAGTAGGTTTGGCAGGGAGAACACCGGGGAGCTGTTTTTT
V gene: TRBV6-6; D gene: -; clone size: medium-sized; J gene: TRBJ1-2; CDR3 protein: CASSYSIAGAGNYGYTF; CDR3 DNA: TGTGCCAGCAGTTACTCGATAGCAGGGGCAGGAAACTATGGCTACACCTTC
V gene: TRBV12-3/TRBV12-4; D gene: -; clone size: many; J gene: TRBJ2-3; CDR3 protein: CASIQGGASTDTQYF; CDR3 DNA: TGTGCCAGCATTCAAGGGGGGGCAAGCACAGATACGCAGTATTTT
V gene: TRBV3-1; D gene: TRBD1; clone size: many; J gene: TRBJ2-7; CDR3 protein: CASSGRDRAAYEQYF; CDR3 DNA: TGTGCCAGCAGCGGCCGGGACAGGGCAGCCTACGAGCAGTACTTC
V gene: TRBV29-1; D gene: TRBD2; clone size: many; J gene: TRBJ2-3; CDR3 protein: CSEASGITDTQYF; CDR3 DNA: TGCAGCGAAGCTAGCGGAATCACAGATACGCAGTATTTT
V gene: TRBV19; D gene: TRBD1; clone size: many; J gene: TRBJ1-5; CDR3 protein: CASSTPDRGNHQPQHF; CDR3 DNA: TGTGCCAGTAGTACCCCGGACAGGGGGAATCATCAGCCCCAGCATTTT
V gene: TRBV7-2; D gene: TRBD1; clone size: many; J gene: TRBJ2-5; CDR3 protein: CASSLASGGAGETQYF; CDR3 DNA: TGTGCCAGCAGCTTAGCTTCAGGGGGCGCGGGAGAGACCCAGTACTTC
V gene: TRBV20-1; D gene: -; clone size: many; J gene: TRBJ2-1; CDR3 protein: CSVPPGSTNEQFF; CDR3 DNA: TGCAGTGTCCCTCCGGGATCGACCAATGAGCAGTTCTTC
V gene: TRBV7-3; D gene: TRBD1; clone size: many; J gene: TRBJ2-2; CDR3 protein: CASSLNRGQTGELFF; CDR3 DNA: TGTGCCAGCAGCTTAAACAGGGGGCAAACCGGGGAGCTGTTTTTT
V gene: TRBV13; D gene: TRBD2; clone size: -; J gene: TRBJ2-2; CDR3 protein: CASSLGLAGSSGELFF; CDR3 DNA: TGTGCCAGCAGCTTGGGACTAGCGGGATCCTCCGGGGAGCTGTTTTTT
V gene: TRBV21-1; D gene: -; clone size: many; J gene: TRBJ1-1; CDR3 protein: CASSKARDRIMNTEAFF; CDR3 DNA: TGTGCCAGCAGCAAAGCGCGGGACCGAATCATGAACACTGAAGCTTTCTTT
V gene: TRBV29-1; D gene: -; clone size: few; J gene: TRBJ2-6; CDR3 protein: CSVTGTVAGANVLTF; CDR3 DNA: TGCAGCGTTACCGGGACGGTTGCTGGGGCCAACGTCCTGACTTTC
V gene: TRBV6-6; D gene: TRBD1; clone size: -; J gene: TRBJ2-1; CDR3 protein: CASSYSTRGRIDEQFF; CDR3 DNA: TGTGCCAGCAGTTACTCAACCAGGGGGCGTATCGATGAGCAGTTCTTC
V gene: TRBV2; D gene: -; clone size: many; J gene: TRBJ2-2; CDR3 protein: CASSVVRGGTGELFF; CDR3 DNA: TGTGCCAGCAGTGTAGTCCGAGGGGGCACCGGGGAGCTGTTTTTT
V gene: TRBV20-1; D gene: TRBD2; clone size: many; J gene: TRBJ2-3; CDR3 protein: CGGLAGPTDTQYF; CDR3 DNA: TGCGGGGGCCTAGCGGGGCCTACAGATACGCAGTATTTT
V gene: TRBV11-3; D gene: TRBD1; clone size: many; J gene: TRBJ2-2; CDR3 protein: CASSRQGGQLTGELFF; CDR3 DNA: TGTGCCAGCAGCAGACAGGGGGGACAGCTAACCGGGGAGCTGTTTTTT
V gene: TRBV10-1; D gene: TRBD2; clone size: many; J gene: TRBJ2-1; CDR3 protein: CASSDRTSGTVNEQFF; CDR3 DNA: TGCGCCAGCAGTGATAGGACTAGCGGGACCGTAAATGAGCAGTTCTTC
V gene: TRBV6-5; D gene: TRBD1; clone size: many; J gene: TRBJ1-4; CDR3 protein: CASSTGTVTLNEKLFF; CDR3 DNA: TGTGCCAGCAGTACCGGGACAGTCACCCTTAATGAAAAACTGTTTTTT
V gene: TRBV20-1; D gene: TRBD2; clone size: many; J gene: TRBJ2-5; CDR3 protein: CSPTSGGAETQYF; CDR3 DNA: TGCAGTCCGACTAGCGGGGGGGCGGAGACCCAGTACTTC
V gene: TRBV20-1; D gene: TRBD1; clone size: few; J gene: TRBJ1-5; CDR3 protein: CSARTGADQPQHF; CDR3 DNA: TGCAGTGCCCGGACAGGGGCCGATCAGCCCCAGCATTTT
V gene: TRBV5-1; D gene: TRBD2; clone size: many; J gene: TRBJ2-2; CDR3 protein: CASSFKAGGPGELFF; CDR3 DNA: TGCGCCAGCAGCTTCAAAGCGGGAGGGCCCGGGGAGCTGTTTTTT